This TCR beta chain was recovered during a study of OX40 agonist ivuxolimab in advanced cancers. Overall study context: With a range of roughly 20 to 90, age averaged about 58 years, and 65% to 90% were male. Findings of the study overall: Partial responders at 0.1-3.0 mg/kg showed near-lowest clonal expansion.

Trimming stripped 6 bases from V and 8 bases from J, with 8 bases between. The CDR3 runs 10 residues. The germline CDR1 and CDR2 sequences are GTSNPN and SVGIG (reference sequence). Data came from immunoSEQ multiplex PCR; TCRdb stores just in-frame clones and leaves some out. The sample includes tens of thousands of clones, approximately 91% of them seen just once. Regarding this clone: Its cognate antigen is unknown.

This clonotype was sampled from an adult with an advanced solid tumor such as melanoma, head and neck, liver or kidney cancer. V gene TRBV30 combines with J gene TRBJ2-1; D ambiguous. Sequencing was performed on CD4+ or CD8+ T cells sorted from blood, taken in a trial of the OX40 agonist ivuxolimab. CDR3 nucleotides: TGTGCCTGTTATGTCTATGAGCAGTTCTTC. It is translated as CACYVYEQFF.